This TCR beta chain was captured in a study of cytomegalovirus exposure and HLA in healthy donors. This CDR3 is built from 14 residues. With 3 bases clipped from V and 0 bases from J, the junction kept 0 bases outside the gene matches. Germline V gene data show CDR1 as MRHNA and CDR2 as SNTAGT. As to this clone: Its antigen remains unknown.

PCR amplification relied on 60 Vbeta primers (plus 13 Jbeta primers). Measured with immunoSEQ multiplex PCR; TCRdb has only the in-frame clones, and not every one. This table has some 150,000 clones, over 60% appearing once. Study-level points and caveats: CMV serostatus stood as the only immune exposure information on hand. In an earlier analysis, most TCR beta V segments were productive about 87% or about 30% of the time. There was a cluster of highly shared sequence variants that was likely a sequencing artifact.

The genes are TRBV6-4 and TRBJ2-3; TRBD2 agrees at 7 bases. Sequenced input: PBMCs. This TCR was sampled from a woman aged 25-40 years in good health and CMV-seronegative. The chain's CDR3 is CASSEGGSTDTQYF. The CDR3 coding sequence is TGTGCCAGCAGTGAGGGGGGGAGCACAGATACGCAGTATTTT.